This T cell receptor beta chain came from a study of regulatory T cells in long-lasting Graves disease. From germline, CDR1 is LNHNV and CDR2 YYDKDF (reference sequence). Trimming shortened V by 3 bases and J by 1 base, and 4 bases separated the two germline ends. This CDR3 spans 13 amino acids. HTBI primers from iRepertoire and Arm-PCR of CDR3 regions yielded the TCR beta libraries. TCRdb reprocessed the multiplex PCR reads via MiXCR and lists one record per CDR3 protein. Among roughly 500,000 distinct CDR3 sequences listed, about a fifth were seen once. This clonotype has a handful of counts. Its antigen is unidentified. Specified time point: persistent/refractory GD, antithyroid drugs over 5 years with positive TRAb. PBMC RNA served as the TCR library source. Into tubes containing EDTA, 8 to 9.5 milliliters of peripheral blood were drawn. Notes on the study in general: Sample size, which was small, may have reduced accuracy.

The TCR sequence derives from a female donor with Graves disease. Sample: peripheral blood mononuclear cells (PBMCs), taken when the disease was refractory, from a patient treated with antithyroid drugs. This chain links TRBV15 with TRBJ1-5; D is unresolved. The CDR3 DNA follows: TGTGCCACCAGCAGTGGGAGCAATCAGCCCCAGCATTTT. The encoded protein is CATSSGSNQPQHF.